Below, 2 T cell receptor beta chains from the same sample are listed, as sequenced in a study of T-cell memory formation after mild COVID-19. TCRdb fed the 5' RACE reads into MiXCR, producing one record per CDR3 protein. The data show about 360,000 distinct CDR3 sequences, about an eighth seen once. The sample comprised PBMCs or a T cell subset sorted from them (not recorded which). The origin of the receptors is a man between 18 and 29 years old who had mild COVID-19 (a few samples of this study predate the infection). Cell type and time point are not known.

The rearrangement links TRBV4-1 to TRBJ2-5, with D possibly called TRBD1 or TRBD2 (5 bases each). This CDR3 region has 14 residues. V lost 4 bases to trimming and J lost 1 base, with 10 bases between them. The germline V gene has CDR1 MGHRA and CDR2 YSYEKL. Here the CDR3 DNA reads TGCGCCAGCAGCCTGGGGGAACCCCAAGAGACCCAGTACTTC. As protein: CASSLGEPQETQYF.

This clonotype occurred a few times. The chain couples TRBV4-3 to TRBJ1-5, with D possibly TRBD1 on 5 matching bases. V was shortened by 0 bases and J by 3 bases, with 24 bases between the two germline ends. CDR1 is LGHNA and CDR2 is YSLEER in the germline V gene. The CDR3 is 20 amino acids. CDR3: CASSQDFASPPGDYNQPQHF. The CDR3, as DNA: TGCGCCAGCAGCCAAGATTTTGCGTCTCCCCCGGGGGACTACAATCAGCCCCAGCATTTT.